These T cell receptor beta chains were read from a single sample in a study of blood T cell repertoires in COVID-19. Generated by immunoSEQ multiplex PCR, the TCRdb table keeps only in-frame clones and is missing some. The sample lists roughly 100,000 clones, about 85% occurring once. The sequencing sample was made of peripheral blood. The receptors here all came from a man in his fifties in a cohort sampled during active COVID-19. CDR3s leave out the opening cysteine and the closing phenylalanine or tryptophan.

j_call	v_call	cdr3_aa
TRBJ1-2	TRBV28	ATIGGSRGGYT
TRBJ1-2	TRBV5-1	ASSLQTGTLGGYT
TRBJ2-5	TRBV19	ASSRAQETQY
TRBJ2-2	TRBV7-7	ASSPDRGTGELF
TRBJ2-5	TRBV12-3/TRBV12-4	ASSLRPQETQY
TRBJ1-2	TRBV11-2	ASSFPQGVSGYT
TRBJ1-2	TRBV6-1	ASSEQPGQLYGYT
TRBJ2-7	TRBV11-2	ASKTRQTYEQY
TRBJ2-1	TRBV15	ATSRDTDNEQF
TRBJ1-1	TRBV10-3	AIRGTGNSNTEAF
TRBJ1-5	TRBV5-1	ASSLGGGSGQPQH
TRBJ1-4	TRBV19	ASSWQGSFEKLF
TRBJ1-2	TRBV19	ASSAVTGVSYT
TRBJ1-4	TRBV2	ASSEPPEKLF
TRBJ2-3	TRBV5-1	ASSLNGEHTDTQY
TRBJ1-3	TRBV4-2	ASSQGPGQHN
TRBJ1-2	TRBV19	ASTRDSSPYGYT
TRBJ1-3	TRBV10-3	AIREDRGSLSGNTIY
TRBJ1-1	TRBV7-2	ASSWREGMNTEAF
TRBJ1-2	TRBV10-2	ASSATAELYGYT
TRBJ1-1	TRBV6-6	ASRTGGTEAF
TRBJ2-2	TRBV9	ASSVGTGFDGELF
TRBJ1-3	TRBV27	ASSTGTAGSSGNTIY
TRBJ2-6	TRBV29-1	SVAVAGGISGANVLT
TRBJ2-1	TRBV11-3	ASRYTTQGGNEQF
TRBJ2-1	TRBV5-1	ASSLAGGRYNEQF
TRBJ2-3	TRBV5-1	ASSLAPPLAGGSGTNTQY
TRBJ2-5	TRBV7-6	ASSLGPGQKETQY
TRBJ1-2	TRBV9	ASSVEGQNYGYT
TRBJ2-1	TRBV29-1	SVAREDEQF
TRBJ2-7	TRBV9	ASSVATGQFEQY
TRBJ1-6	TRBV6-2/TRBV6-3	ASSPTAGRPLH
TRBJ2-7	TRBV5-6	ASTQETGRWKEQY
TRBJ1-1	TRBV5-8	ASSSQGYTEAF
TRBJ1-2	TRBV9	ASSAAKGQQAFNYGYT
TRBJ1-2	TRBV11-3	ASSPGQVGYGYT
TRBJ2-5	TRBV5-1	ASSLVLQTQQETQY
TRBJ2-2	TRBV7-8	ASSPSRHNTGELF
TRBJ2-4	TRBV5-1	ASSLAALRDSLNIQY
TRBJ2-5	TRBV7-9	ASSLRGGETQY
TRBJ1-1	TRBV7-8	ASQTGVNTEAF
TRBJ1-1	TRBV9	ASSVGIQGDTEAF
TRBJ1-6	TRBV19	ASSTGTGGGNSPLH
TRBJ2-7	TRBV3-1/TRBV3-2	ASSQGGVGEQY
TRBJ2-3	TRBV14	ASSQELGGPTDTQY
TRBJ1-1	TRBV5-1	ASSLQGPAYSNTEAF
TRBJ2-5	TRBV3-1/TRBV3-2	ASSYGTGEETQY
TRBJ2-1	TRBV10-2	ASTLKPGLAGGPTPGNEQF
TRBJ1-1	TRBV18	ASSRDRGNTEAF